This TCR beta chain was recovered during a study of regulatory T cells in long-lasting Graves disease. Study-wide context: Patients with new Graves' disease had used antithyroid drugs below 3 months. Points from the study as a whole: Persistent Graves' cases showed lower TCR diversity than newly diagnosed cases.

To make TCR beta libraries, researchers used iRepertoire HTBI primers and Arm-PCR of CDR3 regions. TCRdb itself ran the multiplex PCR reads through MiXCR, one entry per CDR3 protein. The table shows about 400,000 distinct CDR3 sequences, with 15% to 19% occurring only once. Time point meaning: newly diagnosed GD, antithyroid drugs for less than 3 months. Researchers made the TCR library from RNA that was extracted from PBMCs. Around 9 milliliters of peripheral blood were drawn into EDTA tubes. The CDR3 is 13 residues long. V gave up 2 bases and J gave up 5 bases, with 7 bases separating them. CDR1 and CDR2 (germline): SEHNR, FQNEAQ (reference sequence). With regard to this clonotype: Its antigen is still unknown.

The material was peripheral blood mononuclear cells (PBMCs), obtained at new diagnosis, from a patient treated with antithyroid drugs. The genes are TRBV7-9 and TRBJ2-1; D is unresolved. This clonotype originated in a female donor with Graves disease. In nucleotides, the CDR3 is TGTGCCAGCAGCTTAAGCCTAAACAATGAGCAGTTCTTC. Protein sequence: CASSLSLNNEQFF.